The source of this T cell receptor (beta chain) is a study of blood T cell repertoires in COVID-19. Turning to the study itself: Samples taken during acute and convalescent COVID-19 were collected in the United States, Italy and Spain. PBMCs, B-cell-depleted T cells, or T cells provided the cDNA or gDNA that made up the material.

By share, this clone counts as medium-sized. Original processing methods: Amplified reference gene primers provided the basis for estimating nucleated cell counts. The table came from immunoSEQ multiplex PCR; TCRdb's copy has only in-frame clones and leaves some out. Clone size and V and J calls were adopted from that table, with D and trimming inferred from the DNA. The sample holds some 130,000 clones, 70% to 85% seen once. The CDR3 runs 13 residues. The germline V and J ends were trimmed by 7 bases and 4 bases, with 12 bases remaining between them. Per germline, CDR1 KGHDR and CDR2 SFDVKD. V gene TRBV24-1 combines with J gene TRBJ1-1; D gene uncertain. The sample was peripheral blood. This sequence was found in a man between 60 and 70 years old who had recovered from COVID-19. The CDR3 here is CATRISGGTEAFF. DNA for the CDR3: TGTGCCACCAGGATTTCCGGAGGCACTGAAGCTTTCTTT.